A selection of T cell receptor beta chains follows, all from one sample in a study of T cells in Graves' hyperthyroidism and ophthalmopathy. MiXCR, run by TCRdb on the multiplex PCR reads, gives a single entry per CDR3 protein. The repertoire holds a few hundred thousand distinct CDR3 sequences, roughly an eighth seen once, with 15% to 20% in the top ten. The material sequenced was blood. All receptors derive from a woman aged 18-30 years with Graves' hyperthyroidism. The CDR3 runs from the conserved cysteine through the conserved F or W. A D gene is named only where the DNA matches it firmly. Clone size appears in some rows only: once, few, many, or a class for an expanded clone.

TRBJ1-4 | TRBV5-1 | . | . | TGCGCCAGCAGCCCGGAACAGGGCTACAATGAAAAACTGTTTTTT | CASSPEQGYNEKLFF
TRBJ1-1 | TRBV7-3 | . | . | TGTGCCAGCAGCTTAACCCTAGGGGGGCCCACTGAAGCTTTCTTT | CASSLTLGGPTEAFF
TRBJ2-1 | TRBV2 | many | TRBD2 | TGTGCCAGCAGTCGACTAGCGGACTTCTACAATGAGCAGTTCTTC | CASSRLADFYNEQFF
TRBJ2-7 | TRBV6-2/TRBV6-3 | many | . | TGTGCCAGCAGTTTTCCGGAGAGCTCCTACGAGCAGTACTTC | CASSFPESSYEQYF
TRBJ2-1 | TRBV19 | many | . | TGTGCCAGTAGTATAGATCGTATTGAGCAGTTCTTC | CASSIDRIEQFF
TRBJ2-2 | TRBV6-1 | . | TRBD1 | TGTGCCAGCCTCCTCCGGGACAGGGACACCGGGGAGCTGTTTTTT | CASLLRDRDTGELFF
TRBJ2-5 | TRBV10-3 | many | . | TGTGCCATCAACAGGACAGGAATTGTCCTAGCGGGCCAAGAGACCCAGTACTTC | CAINRTGIVLAGQETQYF
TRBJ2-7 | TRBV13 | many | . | TGTGCCAGCAGCCGAACACTTAGCTACGAGCAGTACTTC | CASSRTLSYEQYF
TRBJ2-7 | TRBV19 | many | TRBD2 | TGTGCCAGTGCTCTGCAGGGACTAGCGGGTGGGGAGCAGTACTTC | CASALQGLAGGEQYF
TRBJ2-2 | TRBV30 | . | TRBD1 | TGTGCCGGGAGAGGACAGGCGGCCGGGGAGCTGTTTTTT | CAGRGQAAGELFF
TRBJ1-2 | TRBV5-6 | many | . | TGTGCCAGCAGATACCAGGGTGCAACTGTGATCTATGGCTACACCTTC | CASRYQGATVIYGYTF
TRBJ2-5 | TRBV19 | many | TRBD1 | TGTGCCAGTAGTATGATCGCAGGGGGCCAAGAGACCCAGTACTTC | CASSMIAGGQETQYF
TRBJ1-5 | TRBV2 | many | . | TGTGCCAGCAGGGGAAACAGGGTCGGCGAGTCTTCAAATCAGCCCCAGCATTTT | CASRGNRVGESSNQPQHF
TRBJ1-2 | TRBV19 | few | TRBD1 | TGTGCCTCCAGGGGGCCCGCCGCGGGCGGCTACACCTTC | CASRGPAAGGYTF
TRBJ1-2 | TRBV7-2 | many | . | TGTGCCAGCAGCTCCTCCGGTGGGTGGGGCTACACCTTC | CASSSSGGWGYTF
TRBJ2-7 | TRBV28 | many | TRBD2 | TGTGCCAGCAGTTCCCCGAGAGCGGGAGGGCAATACGAGCAGTACTTC | CASSSPRAGGQYEQYF
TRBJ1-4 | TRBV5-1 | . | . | TGCGCCAGCAGCCCTACTCCAGCAACTAATGAAAAACTGTTTTTT | CASSPTPATNEKLFF
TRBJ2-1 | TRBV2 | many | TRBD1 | TGTGCCAGCAGGATGACAGGGTCCTACAATGAGCAGTTCTTC | CASRMTGSYNEQFF
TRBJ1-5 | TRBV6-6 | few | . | TGTGCCAGCAGTTATTCGGGAGAGGGCAATCAGCCCCAGCATTTT | CASSYSGEGNQPQHF
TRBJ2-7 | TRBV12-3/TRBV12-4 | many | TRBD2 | TGTGCCAGCAGTTCTGCGGGAGCTAGCTCCTACGAGCAGTACTTC | CASSSAGASSYEQYF
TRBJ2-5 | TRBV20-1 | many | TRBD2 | TGCAGTGCCCTGTCAGGGGCGGGAGGACGAGAGACCCAGTACTTC | CSALSGAGGRETQYF
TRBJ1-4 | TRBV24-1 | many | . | TGTGCCACCAGTGCCGGGGGGCGCGGTGAAAAACTGTTTTTT | CATSAGGRGEKLFF
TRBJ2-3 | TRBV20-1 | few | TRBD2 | TGCAGTGCTAGTATGGGGGGGAGCACAGATACGCAGTATTTT | CSASMGGSTDTQYF
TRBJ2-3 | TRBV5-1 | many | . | TGCGCCAGCAGCTTGGAAGGCGGGAAAAGCACAGATACGCAGTATTTT | CASSLEGGKSTDTQYF
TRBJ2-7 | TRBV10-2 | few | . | TGCGCCAGCAGTGGCCAACAGGGATACGAGCAGTACTTC | CASSGQQGYEQYF
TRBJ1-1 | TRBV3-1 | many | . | TGTGCCAGCAGCCCAGAAGGCCGATACACTGAAGCTTTCTTT | CASSPEGRYTEAFF
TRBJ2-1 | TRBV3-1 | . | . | TGTGCCAGCAGCCAGACGGGAGAGCAGTTCTTC | CASSQTGEQFF
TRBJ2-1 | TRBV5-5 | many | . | TGTGCCAGCAGCTGGGGGGGCAGATACAATGAGCAGTTCTTC | CASSWGGRYNEQFF
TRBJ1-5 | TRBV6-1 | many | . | TGTGCCAGCAGTGCTAAAATAAGGGGTGGGGTTTCGCAATGGCAGCCCCAGCATTTT | CASSAKIRGGVSQWQPQHF
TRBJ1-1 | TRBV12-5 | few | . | TGTGCTAGTGCCCGGAACACTGAAGCTTTCTTT | CASARNTEAFF
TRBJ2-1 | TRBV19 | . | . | TGTGCCAGTAGTCCGCTTGCGCGAGGGAATGAGCAGTTCTTC | CASSPLARGNEQFF
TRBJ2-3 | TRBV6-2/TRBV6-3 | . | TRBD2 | TGTGCCAGCACCCAGGGGGTGGGACTAGCGACTGGTACGCAGTATTTT | CASTQGVGLATGTQYF
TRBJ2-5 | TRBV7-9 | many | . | TGTGCCAGCAGCTTAAGCCCATCCCAAGAGACCCAGTACTTC | CASSLSPSQETQYF
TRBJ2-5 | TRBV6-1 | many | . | TGTGCCAGCATAGGAGGGGAAGCTGGTGGGACCCAGTACTTC | CASIGGEAGGTQYF
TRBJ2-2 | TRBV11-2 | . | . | TGTGCCAGCATCATAACTAGAAAGGCCAGTACCGGGGAGCTGTTTTTT | CASIITRKASTGELFF
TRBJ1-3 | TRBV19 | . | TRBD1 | TGTGCCAGTGCTTGGACAGGGACAGGAAACACCATATATTTT | CASAWTGTGNTIYF
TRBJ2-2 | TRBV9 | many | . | TGTGCCAGCAGCGTCTCCGGACCCTTGTCCGGGGAGCTGTTTTTT | CASSVSGPLSGELFF
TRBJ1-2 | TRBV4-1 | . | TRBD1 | TGCGCCAGCAGCCAAGAATCACAGGGGGCGGCGGTAAACTATGGCTACACCTTC | CASSQESQGAAVNYGYTF
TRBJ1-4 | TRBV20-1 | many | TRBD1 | TGCAGTGCTCTTACCACTATGACAGGGGGGTATGAAAAACTGTTTTTT | CSALTTMTGGYEKLFF
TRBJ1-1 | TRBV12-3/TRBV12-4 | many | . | TGTGCCAGCAGTTTGGGACATATAGCTTTCTTT | CASSLGHIAFF
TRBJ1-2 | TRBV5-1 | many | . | TGCGCCAGCTCGGAGGAACCCTTCTATGGCTACACCTTC | CASSEEPFYGYTF
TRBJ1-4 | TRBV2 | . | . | TGTGCCAGCAGTGGTTCTGGGGGCGGGAAACTGTTTTTT | CASSGSGGGKLFF
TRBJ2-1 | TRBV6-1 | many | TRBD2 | TGTGCCAGCAGTGGAGCGGGAGAGGTGTACAATGAGCAGTTCTTC | CASSGAGEVYNEQFF
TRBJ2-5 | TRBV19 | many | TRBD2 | TGTGCCAGCCGCTCCGGGACTAGCGGCCTCCAAGAGACCCAGTACTTC | CASRSGTSGLQETQYF
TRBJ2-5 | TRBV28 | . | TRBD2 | TGTGCCAGCAGTTTCCCCAAAAGAGCGGGGGGACAAGAGACCCAGTACTTC | CASSFPKRAGGQETQYF
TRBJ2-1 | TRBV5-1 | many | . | TGCGCCAGCAGCAGGGTTTCTGACTCCTACAATGAGCAGTTCTTC | CASSRVSDSYNEQFF
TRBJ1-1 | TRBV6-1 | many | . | TGTGCCGCCCAGAGGGCGAACACTGAAGCTTTCTTT | CAAQRANTEAFF
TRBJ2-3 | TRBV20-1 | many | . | TGCAGTGCGTCACAAACAGATACGCAGTATTTT | CSASQTDTQYF
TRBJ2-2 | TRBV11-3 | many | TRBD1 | TGTGCCAGCAGCAATGGACAGGGGCACACCGGGGAGCTGTTTTTT | CASSNGQGHTGELFF
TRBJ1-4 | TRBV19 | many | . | TGTGCCAGTAGTATCTCGATGCAGACTAATGAAAAACTGTTTTTT | CASSISMQTNEKLFF
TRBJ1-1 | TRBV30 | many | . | TGTGCCTGGAGTGGTGGGGGGGAAGCTTTCTTT | CAWSGGGEAFF
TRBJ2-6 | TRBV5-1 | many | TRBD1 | TGCGCCAGCAGCTTGGCCGGGACAGGGGTTGGTGGGGCCAACGTCCTGACTTTC | CASSLAGTGVGGANVLTF
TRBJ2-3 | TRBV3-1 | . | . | TGTGCCAGCAGCCAAGATGGAGGGCTAATGGGTTCAGATACGCAGTATTTT | CASSQDGGLMGSDTQYF
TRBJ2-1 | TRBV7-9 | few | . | TGTGCCAGCAGCTTATTGAGGGGGTCCAATGAGCAGTTCTTC | CASSLLRGSNEQFF